This T cell receptor (beta chain) was retrieved from a study of naive and memory T cell subsets. General observations from the study: A few larger clonotypes appeared in naive repertoires, especially CD8, possibly memory cells re-expressing CD45RA. Naive and memory repertoire findings lacked a ground truth for validation. Over 90% of naive TCR sequences appeared only once, unlike memory subsets. From naive to CM, EM and EMRA, diversity decreased and Gini increased.

The table lists this clonotype with a few counts. The antigen is not known. Both TRBC1 and TRBC2 were covered by a beta constant-region primer of two equimolar oligonucleotides. Nested alpha and beta constant-region primers with the SP2 primer drove four PCR rounds on ligated cDNA. Via MiXCR, TCRdb re-called the UMI-ligation and nested PCR reads, giving one row per CDR3 protein. The sample includes around 83,000 distinct CDR3 sequences, about 10% of them seen just once. CD4 T cells were positively selected, then CD8 T cells from the CD4-negative fraction. The CDR3 totals 15 residues. After removal of 5 bases from V and 7 bases from J, the junction contained 6 bases not matched to a gene. Germline V CDR1 and CDR2: SGHTA, FQGNSA.

The clonotype originates from a human donor in good health. Sequencing input: naive CD4+ T cells from blood. The chain employs TRBV7-2 and TRBJ2-3, with TRBD2 matching over 13 bases. The CDR3 spells CASSQGLAGVNTQYF. In DNA form, the CDR3 reads TGTGCCAGCAGCCAAGGACTAGCGGGAGTAAATACGCAGTATTTT.